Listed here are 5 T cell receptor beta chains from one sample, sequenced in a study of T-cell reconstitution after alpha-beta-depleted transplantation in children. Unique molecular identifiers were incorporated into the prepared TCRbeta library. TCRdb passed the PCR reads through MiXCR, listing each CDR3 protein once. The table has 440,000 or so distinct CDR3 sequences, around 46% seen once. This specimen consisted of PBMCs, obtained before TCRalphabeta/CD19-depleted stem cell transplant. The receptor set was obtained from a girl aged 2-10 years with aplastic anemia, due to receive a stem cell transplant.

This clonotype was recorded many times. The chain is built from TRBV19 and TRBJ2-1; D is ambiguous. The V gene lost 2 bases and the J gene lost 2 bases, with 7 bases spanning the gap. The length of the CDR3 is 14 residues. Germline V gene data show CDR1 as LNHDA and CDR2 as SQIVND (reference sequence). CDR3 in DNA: TGTGCCAGTAGTATAAGCCGGGCCTACAATGAGCAGTTCTTC. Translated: CASSISRAYNEQFF.

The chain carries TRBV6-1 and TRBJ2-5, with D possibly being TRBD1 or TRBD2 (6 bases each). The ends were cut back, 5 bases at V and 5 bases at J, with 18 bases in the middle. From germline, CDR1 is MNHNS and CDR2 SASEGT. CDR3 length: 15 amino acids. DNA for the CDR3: TGTGCCAGCAGTCTCCCCACGGGGGCCTGGGAGACCCAGTACTTC. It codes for CASSLPTGAWETQYF.

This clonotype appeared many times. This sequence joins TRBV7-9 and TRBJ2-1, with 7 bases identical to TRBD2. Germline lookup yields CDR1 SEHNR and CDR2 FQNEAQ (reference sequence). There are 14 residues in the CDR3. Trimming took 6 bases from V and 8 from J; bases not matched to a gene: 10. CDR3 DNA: TGTGCCAGCAGAACTGGACTAGTGGGCCATGAGCAGTTCTTC. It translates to CASRTGLVGHEQFF. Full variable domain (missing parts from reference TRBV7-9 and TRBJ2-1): DTGVSQNPRHKITKRGQNVTFRCDPISEHNRLYWYRQTLGQGPEFLTYFQNEAQLEKSRLLSDRFSAERPKGSFSTLEIQRTEQGDSAMYLCASRTGLVGHEQFFGPGTRLTVL.

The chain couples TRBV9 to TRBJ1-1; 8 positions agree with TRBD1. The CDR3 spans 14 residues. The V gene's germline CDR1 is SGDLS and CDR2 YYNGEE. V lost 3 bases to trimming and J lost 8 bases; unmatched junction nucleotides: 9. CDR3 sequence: CASSGKNRGVEAFF. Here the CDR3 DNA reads TGTGCCAGCAGCGGAAAAAACAGGGGGGTAGAAGCTTTCTTT.

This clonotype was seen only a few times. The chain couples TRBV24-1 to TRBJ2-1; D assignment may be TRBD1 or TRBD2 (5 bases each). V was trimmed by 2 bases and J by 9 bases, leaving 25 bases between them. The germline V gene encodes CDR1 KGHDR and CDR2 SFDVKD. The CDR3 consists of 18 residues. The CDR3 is CATSDSTERFSGQGEQFF. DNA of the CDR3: TGTGCCACCAGTGATTCGACGGAGCGGTTTTCCGGGCAGGGTGAGCAGTTCTTC.